The 6 T cell receptor beta chains below all came from one sample that was sequenced in a study of T-cell reconstitution after alpha-beta-depleted transplantation in children. Preparation of the TCRbeta library was carried out with unique molecular identifiers. TCRdb independently ran MiXCR on the PCR reads; one entry per CDR3 protein. The sample holds about 600,000 distinct CDR3 sequences, approximately 10% seen once. This sample comprised PBMCs from the stem cell graft donor, obtained from the stem cell graft. Receptors originate from a human donor who donated a stem cell graft to a child with acute myeloid leukemia.

The chain has TRBV30 and TRBJ1-2, with D perhaps TRBD1 (6 bases). CDR1 and CDR2 (germline): GTSNPN, SVGIG (reference sequence). The CDR3 covers 15 residues. V shed 2 bases and J shed 5 bases, with 18 bases lying between them. Written as DNA, the CDR3 is TGTGCCTGGAGTTCACCCCCACGACAGGCGTATGGCTACACCTTC. Its protein is CAWSSPPRQAYGYTF. The whole variable domain, remainder taken from reference TRBV30 and TRBJ1-2, is SQTIHQWPATLVQPVGSPLSLECTVEGTSNPNLYWYRQAAGRGLQLLFYSVGIGQISSEVPQNLSASRPQDRQFILSSKKLLLSDSGFYLCAWSSPPRQAYGYTFGSGTRLTVV.

This clonotype was counted only a few times. The chain couples TRBV5-1 to TRBJ1-1, with no clear D. Germline V gene data show CDR1 as SGHRS and CDR2 as YFSETQ. CDR3 length: 13 amino acids. Trimming pared 4 bases from V and 5 bases from J, leaving 12 bases between. CDR3 nucleotides: TGCGCCAGCAGCCAGACCTCGGTAACTGAAGCTTTCTTT. Its translation: CASSQTSVTEAFF.

This clonotype appeared many times. V and J are TRBV10-3 and TRBJ1-1, with D possibly TRBD1 on 5 matching bases. Trimming took 0 bases from V and 2 from J, leaving 7 bases between them. The CDR3 is 14 residues long. CDR1 is ENHRY and CDR2 is SYGVKD in the germline V gene. The CDR3 DNA sequence: TGTGCCATCAGTGAGTCGACAGTAAACACTGAAGCTTTCTTT. It yields the protein CAISESTVNTEAFF.

This clonotype came up a few times. The chain is built from TRBV20-1 and TRBJ2-7, with TRBD1 matching 10 bases. J was trimmed by 6 bases and V by 6 bases; bases with no gene match: 11. The CDR3 is 14 amino acids. From germline, CDR1 is DFQATT and CDR2 SNEGSKA (reference sequence). CDR3 in amino acids: CSAIPGTGVGEQYF. CDR3 DNA sequence: TGCAGTGCAATTCCCGGGACAGGGGTGGGCGAGCAGTACTTC.

Many counts were recorded for this clonotype. The J gene is TRBJ2-5, the V gene TRBV5-1, with D possibly being TRBD2 (6 bases). V was pared by 1 base and J by 4 bases, with 8 bases between. The CDR3 has 13 residues. The germline gives CDR1 SGHRS, CDR2 YFSETQ. The CDR3 sequence: CASSLWGGETQYF. CDR3 nucleotides: TGCGCCAGCAGCTTGTGGGGAGGAGAGACCCAGTACTTC.

The J gene is TRBJ2-1, the V gene TRBV15, with 10 bases matching TRBD2. Germline CDR1 is LNHNV and CDR2 is YYDKDF (reference sequence). Trimming removed 3 bases from V and 14 bases from J; junction bases left unmatched: 16. This CDR3 is 16 amino acids long. The CDR3 DNA reads TGTGCCACCAGCAGGTGGAAGCGGGAGGGCCCCCCTCGGGAGTTCTTC. Its translation: CATSRWKREGPPREFF. The complete variable domain, with remaining parts taken from reference TRBV15 and TRBJ2-1, reads DAMVIQNPRYQVTQFGKPVTLSCSQTLNHNVMYWYQQKSSQAPKLLFHYYDKDFNNEADTPDNFQSRRPNTSFCFLDIRSPGLGDTAMYLCATSRWKREGPPREFFGPGTRLTVL.